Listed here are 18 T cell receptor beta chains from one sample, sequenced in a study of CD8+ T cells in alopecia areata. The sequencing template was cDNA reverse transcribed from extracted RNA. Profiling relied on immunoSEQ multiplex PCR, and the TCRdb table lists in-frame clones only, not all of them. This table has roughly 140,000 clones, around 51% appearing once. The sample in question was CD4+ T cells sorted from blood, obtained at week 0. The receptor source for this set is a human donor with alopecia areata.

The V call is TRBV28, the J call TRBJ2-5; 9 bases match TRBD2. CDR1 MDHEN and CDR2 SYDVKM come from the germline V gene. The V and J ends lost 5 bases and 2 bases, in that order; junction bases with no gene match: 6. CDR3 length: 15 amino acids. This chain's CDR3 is CASSPTSGIQETQYF. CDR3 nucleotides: TGTGCCAGCAGTCCGACTAGCGGAATACAAGAGACCCAGTACTTC.

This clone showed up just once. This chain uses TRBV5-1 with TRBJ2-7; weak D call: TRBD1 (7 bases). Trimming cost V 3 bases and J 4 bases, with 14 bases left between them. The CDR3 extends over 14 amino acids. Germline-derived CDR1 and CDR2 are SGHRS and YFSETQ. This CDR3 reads CASSSQGEVYEQYF. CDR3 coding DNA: TGCGCCAGCAGCTCTCAGGGGGAGGTTTACGAGCAGTACTTC.

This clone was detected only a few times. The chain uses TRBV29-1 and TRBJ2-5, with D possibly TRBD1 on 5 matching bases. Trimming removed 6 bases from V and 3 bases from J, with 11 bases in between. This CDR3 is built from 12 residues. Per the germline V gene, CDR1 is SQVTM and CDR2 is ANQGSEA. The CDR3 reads CSVRQLEETQYF. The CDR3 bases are TGCAGCGTCAGACAGCTTGAAGAGACCCAGTACTTC. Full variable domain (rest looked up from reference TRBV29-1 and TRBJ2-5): SAVISQKPSRDICQRGTSLTIQCQVDSQVTMMFWYRQQPGQSLTLIATANQGSEATYESGFVIDKFPISRPNLTFSTLTVSNMSPEDSSIYLCSVRQLEETQYFGPGTRLLVL.

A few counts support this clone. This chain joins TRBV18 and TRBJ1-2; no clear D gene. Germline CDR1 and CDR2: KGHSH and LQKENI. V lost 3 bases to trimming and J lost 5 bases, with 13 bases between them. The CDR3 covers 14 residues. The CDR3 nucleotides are TGTGCCAGCTCACCCGGCGTCGCGGAATATGGCTACACCTTC. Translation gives CASSPGVAEYGYTF.

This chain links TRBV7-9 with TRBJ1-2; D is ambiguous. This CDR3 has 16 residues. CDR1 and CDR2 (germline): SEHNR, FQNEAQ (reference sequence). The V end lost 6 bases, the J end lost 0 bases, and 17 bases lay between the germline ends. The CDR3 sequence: CASSQFRAGSNYGYTF. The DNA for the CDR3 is TGTGCCAGCAGTCAATTTAGGGCAGGATCTAACTATGGCTACACCTTC.

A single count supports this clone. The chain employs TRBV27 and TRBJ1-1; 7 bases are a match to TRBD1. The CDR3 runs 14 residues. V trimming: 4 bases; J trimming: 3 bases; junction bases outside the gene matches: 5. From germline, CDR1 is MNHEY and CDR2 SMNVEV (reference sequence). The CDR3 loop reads CASSWDRRHTEAFF. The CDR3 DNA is TGTGCCAGCAGTTGGGACAGACGACACACTGAAGCTTTCTTT.

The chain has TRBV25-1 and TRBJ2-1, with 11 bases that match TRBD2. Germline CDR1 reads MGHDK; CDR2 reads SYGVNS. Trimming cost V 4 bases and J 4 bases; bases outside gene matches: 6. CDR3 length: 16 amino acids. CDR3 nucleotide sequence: TGTGCCAGCAGTGCGACGACTAGCGGGACTTACAATGAGCAGTTCTTC. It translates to CASSATTSGTYNEQFF.

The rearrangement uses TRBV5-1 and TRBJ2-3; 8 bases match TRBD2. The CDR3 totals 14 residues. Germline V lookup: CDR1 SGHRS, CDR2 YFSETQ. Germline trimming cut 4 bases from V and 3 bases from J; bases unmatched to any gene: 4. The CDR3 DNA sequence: TGCGCCAGCAGCGGTAGCGGGAATACAGATACGCAGTATTTT. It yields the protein CASSGSGNTDTQYF.

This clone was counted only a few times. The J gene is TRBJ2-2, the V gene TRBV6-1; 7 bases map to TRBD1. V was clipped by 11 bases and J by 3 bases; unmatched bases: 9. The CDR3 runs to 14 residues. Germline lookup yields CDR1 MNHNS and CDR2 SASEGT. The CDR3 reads CASPRGKDTGELFF. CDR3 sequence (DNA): TGTGCCTCTCCCAGGGGGAAAGACACCGGGGAGCTGTTTTTT.

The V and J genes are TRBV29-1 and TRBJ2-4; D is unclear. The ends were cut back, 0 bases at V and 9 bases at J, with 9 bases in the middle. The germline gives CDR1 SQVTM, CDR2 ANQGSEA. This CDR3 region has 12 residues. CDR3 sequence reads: CSVEDTGFIQYF. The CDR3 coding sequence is TGCAGCGTTGAAGATACGGGCTTCATTCAGTACTTC.

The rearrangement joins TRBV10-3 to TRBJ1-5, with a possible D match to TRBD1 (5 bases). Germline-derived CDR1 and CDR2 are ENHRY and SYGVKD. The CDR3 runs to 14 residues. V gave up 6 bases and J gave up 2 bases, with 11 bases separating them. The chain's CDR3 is CAIRGGDGNQPQHF. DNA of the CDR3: TGTGCCATCAGGGGAGGGGATGGCAATCAGCCCCAGCATTTT.

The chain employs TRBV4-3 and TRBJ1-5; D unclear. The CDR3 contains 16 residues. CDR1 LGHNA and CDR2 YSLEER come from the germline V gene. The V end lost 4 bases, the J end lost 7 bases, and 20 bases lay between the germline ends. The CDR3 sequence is CASSLEPGPKNQPQHF. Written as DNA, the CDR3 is TGCGCCAGCAGCCTAGAACCGGGCCCGAAGAACCAGCCCCAGCATTTT.

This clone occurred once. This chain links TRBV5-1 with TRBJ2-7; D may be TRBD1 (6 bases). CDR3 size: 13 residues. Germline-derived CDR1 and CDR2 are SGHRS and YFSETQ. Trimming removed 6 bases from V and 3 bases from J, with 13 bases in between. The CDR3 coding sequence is TGCGCCAGCACAAGGGACACGAGCTACGAGCAGTACTTC. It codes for CASTRDTSYEQYF.

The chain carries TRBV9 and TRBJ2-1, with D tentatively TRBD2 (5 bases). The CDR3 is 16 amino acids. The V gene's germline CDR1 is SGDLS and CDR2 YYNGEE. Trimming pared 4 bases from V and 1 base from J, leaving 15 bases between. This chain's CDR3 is CASSLDSDISYNEQFF. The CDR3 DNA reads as TGTGCCAGCAGCCTGGACTCCGATATATCCTACAATGAGCAGTTCTTC.

CDR3 in DNA: TGTGCCAGCAGCTTTGGACACATCACAGATACGCAGTATTTT. This encodes CASSFGHITDTQYF. The chain joins TRBV27 to TRBJ2-3; D perhaps matches TRBD1 (5 bases). Trimming removed 6 bases at V and 2 bases at J, with 12 bases between. CDR3 length: 14 residues. Per germline, CDR1 MNHEY and CDR2 SMNVEV (reference sequence).

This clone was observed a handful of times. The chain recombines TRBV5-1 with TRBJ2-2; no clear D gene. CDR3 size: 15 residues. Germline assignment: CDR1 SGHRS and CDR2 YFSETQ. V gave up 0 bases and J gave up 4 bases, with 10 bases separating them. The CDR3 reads CASSLAVGATGELFF. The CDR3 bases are TGCGCCAGCAGCTTGGCCGTAGGAGCCACCGGGGAGCTGTTTTTT.

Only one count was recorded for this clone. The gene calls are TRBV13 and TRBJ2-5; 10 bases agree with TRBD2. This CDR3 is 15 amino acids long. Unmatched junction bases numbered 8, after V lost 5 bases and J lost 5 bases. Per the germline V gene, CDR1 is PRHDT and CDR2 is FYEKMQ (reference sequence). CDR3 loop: CASSGASGRVETQYF. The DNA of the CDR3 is TGTGCCAGCAGCGGGGCTAGCGGGAGAGTGGAGACCCAGTACTTC. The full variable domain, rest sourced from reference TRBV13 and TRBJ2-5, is AAGVIQSPRHLIKEKRETATLKCYPIPRHDTVYWYQQGPGQDPQFLISFYEKMQSDKGSIPDRFSAQQFSDYHSELNMSSLELGDSALYFCASSGASGRVETQYFGPGTRLLVL.

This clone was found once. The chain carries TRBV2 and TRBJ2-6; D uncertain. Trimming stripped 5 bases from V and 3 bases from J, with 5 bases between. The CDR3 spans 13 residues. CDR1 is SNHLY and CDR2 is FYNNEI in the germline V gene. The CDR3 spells CASSPDGANVLTF. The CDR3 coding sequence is TGTGCCAGCAGTCCAGATGGGGCCAACGTCCTGACTTTC.